A single sample gave rise to the 5 T cell receptor beta chains below, sequenced in a study of blood T cell repertoires in COVID-19. TCRdb's table, derived via immunoSEQ multiplex PCR, lists solely in-frame clones and lacks some. This sample has 200,000 to 300,000 clones; 85% to 90% occur once, and the top ten carry around 4.2%. The specimen was PBMCs or T cells enriched from blood (not recorded which). These receptors came from a young woman with acute COVID-19.

The rearrangement links TRBV2 to TRBJ2-7; 8 nucleotides agree with TRBD1. The germline V gene encodes CDR1 SNHLY and CDR2 FYNNEI. The CDR3 runs to 12 residues. The trim removed 8 bases at V and 7 bases at J, leaving 7 bases unmatched. The CDR3 coding sequence is TGTGCCAGCCGCAGGGGGCCGGGGGAGCAGTACTTC. It translates to CASRRGPGEQYF.

The table lists this clone with a few counts. This chain uses TRBV18 with TRBJ1-1; D unresolved. Germline V gene sequence: CDR1 KGHSH, CDR2 LQKENI. V was clipped by 0 bases and J by 4 bases, with 6 bases between them. CDR3 length: 13 residues. CDR3 nucleotide sequence: TGTGCCAGCTCACCACCGTATCGCACTGAAGCTTTCTTT. Amino acid sequence: CASSPPYRTEAFF.

The CDR3 coding sequence is TGTGCCAGCAGTGAACAGGGCAAGCTCTACGAGCAGTACTTC. It encodes CASSEQGKLYEQYF. The V call is TRBV25-1, the J call TRBJ2-7; D may be TRBD1 (5 bases). Germline assignment: CDR1 MGHDK and CDR2 SYGVNS. Trimming took 2 bases from V and 3 from J, leaving 11 bases between them. The CDR3 spans 14 residues.

The rearrangement uses TRBV4-1 and TRBJ2-7; D uncertain. Between the trimmed V and J ends, which lost 3 bases and 5 bases, there was a span of 20 bases. The length of the CDR3 is 16 residues. Per germline, CDR1 MGHRA and CDR2 YSYEKL. The CDR3 sequence is CASSQSVRVFSDEQYF. CDR3 DNA: TGCGCCAGCAGCCAGAGTGTACGGGTGTTCTCGGACGAGCAGTACTTC.

This rearrangement joins TRBV6-5 to TRBJ1-2; unclear D gene. V was clipped by 7 bases and J by 8 bases, with 14 bases between them. CDR1 is MNHEY and CDR2 is SVGAGI in the germline V gene. This CDR3 has 12 amino acids. The CDR3 sequence: CASTSIGKGYTF. The CDR3 region has the DNA TGTGCCAGCACCTCGATTGGCAAAGGCTACACCTTC.